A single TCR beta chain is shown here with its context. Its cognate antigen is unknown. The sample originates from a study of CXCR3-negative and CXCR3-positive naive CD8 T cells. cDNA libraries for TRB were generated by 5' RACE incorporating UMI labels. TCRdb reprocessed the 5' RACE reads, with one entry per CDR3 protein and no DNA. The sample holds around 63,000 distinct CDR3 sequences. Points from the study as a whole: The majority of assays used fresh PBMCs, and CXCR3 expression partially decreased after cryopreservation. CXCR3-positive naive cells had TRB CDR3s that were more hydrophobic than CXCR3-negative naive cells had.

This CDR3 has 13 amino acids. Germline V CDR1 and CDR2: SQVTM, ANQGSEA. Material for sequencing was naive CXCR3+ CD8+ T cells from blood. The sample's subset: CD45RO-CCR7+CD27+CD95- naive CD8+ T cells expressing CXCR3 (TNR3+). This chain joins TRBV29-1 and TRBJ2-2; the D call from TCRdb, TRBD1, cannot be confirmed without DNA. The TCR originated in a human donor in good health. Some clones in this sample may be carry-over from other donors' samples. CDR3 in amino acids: CSVEDTVAGELFF.